This T cell receptor beta chain is drawn from a study of T cells in Graves' hyperthyroidism and ophthalmopathy. Stability of Graves' hyperthyroidism was defined as absent ophthalmopathy progression within 18 months. The patients, who ranged from 18 to 65 in age, presented with newly diagnosed hyperthyroidism lasting under 2 months. Diagnosing involved the use of clinical symptoms, serum thyroxine and TRAb, thyroid ultrasound and orbital computed tomography. V was cut by 6 bases and J by 4 bases, with 10 bases left in between. This CDR3 comprises 13 residues. Amplification yielded TCR beta CDR3 regions, with RNA transcripts as the source. First-round RT-PCR of the TCR CDR3 relied on the HTBI primer set. MiXCR, applied by TCRdb to the multiplex PCR reads, yields one record per CDR3 protein. The repertoire holds under 450,000 distinct CDR3 sequences, with around a sixth as singletons. This clonotype was found many times.

This chain uses TRBV12-3 or TRBV12-4 with TRBJ1-3; D not certain. The sequenced material came from blood. This clonotype was obtained from a woman between 18 and 29 years old with Graves' hyperthyroidism. CDR3 DNA: TGTGCCAGCAGCCCGAAAGGCGGAAACACCATATATTTT. Its translation is CASSPKGGNTIYF.